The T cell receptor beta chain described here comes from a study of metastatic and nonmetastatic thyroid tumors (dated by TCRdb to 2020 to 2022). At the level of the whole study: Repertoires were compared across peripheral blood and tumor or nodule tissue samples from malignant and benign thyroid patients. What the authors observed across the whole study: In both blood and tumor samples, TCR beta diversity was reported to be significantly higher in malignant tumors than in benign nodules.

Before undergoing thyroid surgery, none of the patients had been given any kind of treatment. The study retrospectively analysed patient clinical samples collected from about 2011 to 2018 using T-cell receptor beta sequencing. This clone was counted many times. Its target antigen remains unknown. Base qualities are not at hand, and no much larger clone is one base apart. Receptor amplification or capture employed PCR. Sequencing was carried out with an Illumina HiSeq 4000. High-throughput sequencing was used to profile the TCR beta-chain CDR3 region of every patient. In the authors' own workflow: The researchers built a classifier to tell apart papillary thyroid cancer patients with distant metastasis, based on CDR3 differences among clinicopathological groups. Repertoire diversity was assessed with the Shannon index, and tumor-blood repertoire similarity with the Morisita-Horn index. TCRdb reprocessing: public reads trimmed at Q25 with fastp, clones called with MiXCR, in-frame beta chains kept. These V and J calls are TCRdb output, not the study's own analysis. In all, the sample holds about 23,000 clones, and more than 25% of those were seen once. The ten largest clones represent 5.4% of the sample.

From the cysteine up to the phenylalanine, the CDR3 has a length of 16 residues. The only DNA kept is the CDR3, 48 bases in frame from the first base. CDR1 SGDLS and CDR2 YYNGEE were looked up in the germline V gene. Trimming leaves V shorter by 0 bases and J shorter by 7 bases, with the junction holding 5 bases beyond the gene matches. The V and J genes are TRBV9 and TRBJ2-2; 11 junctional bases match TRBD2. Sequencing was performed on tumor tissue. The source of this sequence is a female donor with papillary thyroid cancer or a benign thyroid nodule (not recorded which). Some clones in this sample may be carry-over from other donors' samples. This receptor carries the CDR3 CASSVELAGAVGELFF. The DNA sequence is TGTGCCAGCAGCGTAGAACTAGCGGGGGCGGTCGGGGAGCTGTTTTTT.